The sequence of this T cell receptor (beta chain) was determined in a study of T cell changes during pregnancy in multiple sclerosis. Generated by immunoSEQ multiplex PCR, the TCRdb table keeps only in-frame clones and is missing some. The sample lists approximately 97,000 clones; 91% were seen once. V dropped 0 bases and J dropped 3; count of bases not matched to a gene: 8. Germline V gene sequence: CDR1 SGDLS, CDR2 YYNGEE. The CDR3 is 17 residues long. The chain uses TRBV9 and TRBJ2-5, with 10 bases fitting TRBD2. The sequence was obtained from a female donor in good health, enrolled as a control in a pregnancy study. Here the sequenced sample was peripheral blood, taken after pregnancy. CDR3 DNA sequence: TGTGCCAGCAGCGTAGGGTTGCTAGCGGGGGAAAAAGAGACCCAGTACTTC. Translated: CASSVGLLAGEKETQYF.